The next 22 T cell receptor beta chains were all read from a single sample in a study of T cell responses to AZD1222 COVID-19 vaccine. Using immunoSEQ multiplex PCR, the repertoire was profiled, and TCRdb retains in-frame clones only, with some absent. The data show around 150,000 clones, roughly 90% seen once. Here the sequenced sample was peripheral blood, taken on day 0 of AZD1222 vaccination. Every receptor here comes from an adult in good health.

This chain connects TRBV28 to TRBJ1-3; D unresolved. The CDR3 spans 15 residues. CDR1 MDHEN and CDR2 SYDVKM come from the germline V gene. The ends were cut back, 4 bases at V and 4 bases at J, with 14 bases in the middle. The CDR3 reads CASSYPGRTGNTIYF. The CDR3, as DNA: TGTGCCAGCAGTTACCCGGGGAGGACGGGAAACACCATATATTTT.

This chain joins TRBV28 and TRBJ1-3, with a weak D call TRBD1 (6 bases). Germline assignment: CDR1 MDHEN and CDR2 SYDVKM. Trimming stripped 6 bases from V and 7 bases from J, with 19 bases between. This CDR3 is 15 amino acids long. The CDR3 here is CASSSLGGDRNTIYF. The CDR3 DNA reads as TGTGCCAGCAGCTCCTTGGGGGGCGATCGGAACACCATATATTTT. The full variable domain, completed using reference TRBV28 and TRBJ1-3, is DVKVTQSSRYLVKRTGEKVFLECVQDMDHENMFWYRQDPGLGLRLIYFSYDVKMKEKGDIPEGYSVSREKKERFSLILESASTNQTSMYLCASSSLGGDRNTIYFGEGSWLTVV.

This rearrangement joins TRBV19 to TRBJ1-1, with D possibly matching TRBD1 (5 bases). The CDR3 covers 17 residues. Germline V gene lookup returns CDR1 LNHDA and CDR2 SQIVND (reference sequence). The V gene lost 7 bases and the J gene lost 0 bases, with 21 bases spanning the gap. The chain's CDR3 is CASTYTLGGVLNTEAFF. The CDR3 DNA is TGTGCCAGTACTTATACATTGGGGGGAGTGTTGAACACTGAAGCTTTCTTT.

J is TRBJ2-5 and V is TRBV4-1; possibly TRBD1 for D (5 bases). Germline CDR1 reads MGHRA; CDR2 reads YSYEKL. This CDR3 is 15 amino acids long. V lost 3 bases and J 4 bases, leaving 15 bases between the germline ends. CDR3 amino acids: CASSQEGVVGETQYF. CDR3 nucleotide sequence: TGCGCCAGCAGCCAGGAAGGGGTAGTAGGAGAGACCCAGTACTTC.

V and J are TRBV12-3 or TRBV12-4 and TRBJ1-3; TRBD1 matches at 7 bases. The CDR3 runs 13 residues. After removal of 4 bases from V and 4 bases from J, the junction contained 1 base not matched to a gene. DNA of the CDR3: TGTGCCAGCAGTTCAGGGGGGGGAAACACCATATATTTT. Translation gives CASSSGGGNTIYF.

The CDR3 region has the DNA TGTGCCAGTAGTATTGTTTGGGACAGGGGGTCTGACGAGCAGTACTTC. It translates to CASSIVWDRGSDEQYF. V is TRBV19 and J is TRBJ2-7, with 11 nucleotides matching TRBD1. Germline V lookup: CDR1 LNHDA, CDR2 SQIVND (reference sequence). After removal of 3 bases from V and 5 bases from J, the junction contained 9 bases not matched to a gene. This CDR3 region has 16 residues.

This chain joins TRBV4-1 and TRBJ2-1, with a weak D call TRBD2 (6 bases). Looked up from germline, CDR1 is MGHRA and CDR2 is YSYEKL. The CDR3 loop spans 15 amino acids. V was clipped by 3 bases and J by 2 bases, with 11 bases between them. The CDR3, as DNA: TGCGCCAGCAGCCAGTGGGACTCCCCCTACAATGAGCAGTTCTTC. Amino acids: CASSQWDSPYNEQFF.

V is TRBV4-3 and J is TRBJ2-3; TRBD2 is a possible D gene (7 bases). Germline V gene sequence: CDR1 LGHNA, CDR2 YSLEER. Deletions cut 0 bases from V and 5 bases from J, with 15 bases between. CDR3 length: 16 residues. CDR3: CASSQERGGAGDTQYF. The CDR3 DNA reads as TGCGCCAGCAGCCAAGAAAGGGGGGGCGCAGGAGATACGCAGTATTTT.

The rearrangement uses TRBV15 and TRBJ1-1, with D hard to call. There are 14 residues in the CDR3. Germline CDR1 LNHNV, CDR2 YYDKDF (reference sequence). V lost 4 bases and J 8 bases, leaving 17 bases between the germline ends. CDR3 in amino acids: CATSIQFNEAEAFF. The CDR3 region has the DNA TGTGCCACCAGCATCCAATTTAATGAGGCCGAAGCTTTCTTT.

The genes are TRBV7-9 and TRBJ2-7; 7 bases map to TRBD1. V lost 5 bases and J lost 5; bases outside the gene matches: 9. CDR3 length: 14 amino acids. Germline V gene data show CDR1 as SEHNR and CDR2 as FQNEAQ (reference sequence). The CDR3 DNA follows: TGTGCCAGCAGCCTCCGGGACAGTAACGACGAGCAGTACTTC. Protein sequence: CASSLRDSNDEQYF. Together with reference TRBV7-9 and TRBJ2-7, the CDR3 gives the full variable domain: DTGVSQNPRHKITKRGQNVTFRCDPISEHNRLYWYRQTLGQGPEFLTYFQNEAQLEKSRLLSDRFSAERPKGSFSTLEIQRTEQGDSAMYLCASSLRDSNDEQYFGPGTRLTVT.

The chain couples TRBV21-1 to TRBJ1-1. TRBV21-1 is a pseudogene segment. The CDR3 sequence is 16 residues long. The CDR3 region is CASSKKVEARDTEAFF. CDR3 DNA: TGTGCCAGCAGCAAAAAGGTCGAGGCTAGGGACACTGAAGCTTTCTTT.

This clone was seen a few times. The chain carries TRBV4-3 and TRBJ1-5; 7 nucleotides line up with TRBD1. V lost 2 bases and J lost 2; bases outside the gene matches: 6. This CDR3 contains 16 residues. CDR1 and CDR2 from the germline V gene are LGHNA and YSLEER. Here the CDR3 DNA reads TGCGCCAGCAGCCAAACTATAACAGGGGGCAATCAGCCCCAGCATTTT. This translates into CASSQTITGGNQPQHF.

The chain combines TRBV5-1 with TRBJ2-7; 7 bases match TRBD2. The CDR3 is 13 amino acids. V lost 3 bases and J lost 5; bases outside the gene matches: 5. Germline CDR1 reads SGHRS; CDR2 reads YFSETQ. CDR3 loop: CASSWRGRDEQYF. DNA for the CDR3: TGCGCCAGCAGCTGGCGGGGGAGGGACGAGCAGTACTTC.

The V and J genes are TRBV27 and TRBJ1-1, with D possibly being TRBD1 (5 bases). The CDR3 loop spans 12 amino acids. Per germline, CDR1 MNHEY and CDR2 SMNVEV (reference sequence). V gave up 6 bases and J gave up 7 bases, with 12 bases separating them. The CDR3: CASSLGRGEAFF. The CDR3 bases are TGTGCCAGCAGCCTGGGGAGGGGTGAAGCTTTCTTT.

This rearrangement joins TRBV7-8 to TRBJ2-7; 8 bases map to TRBD2. The CDR3 loop spans 18 amino acids. J lost 2 bases, V lost 4 bases, and 16 bases had no gene match. Germline V gene data show CDR1 as SGHVS and CDR2 as FQNEAQ. This CDR3 reads CASSYPTRRRGLAYEQYF. DNA of the CDR3: TGTGCCAGCAGCTACCCGACTCGACGGCGGGGACTAGCCTACGAGCAGTACTTC. The variable domain in full, completed from reference TRBV7-8 and TRBJ2-7, reads GAGVSQSPRYKVAKRGQDVALRCDPISGHVSLFWYQQALGQGPEFLTYFQNEAQLDKSGLPSDRFFAERPEGSVSTLKIQRTQQEDSAVYLCASSYPTRRRGLAYEQYFGPGTRLTVT.

This chain connects TRBV21-1 to TRBJ1-5; the table gives TRBD1 as D, unverified against the DNA. TRBV21-1 is a recognized pseudogene. This CDR3 has 14 amino acids. CDR3 nucleotides: TGTGCCAGCAGCAAAGTAAGGGGGAATCAGCCCCAGCATTTT. Its translation is CASSKVRGNQPQHF.

V usage is TRBV6-2 or TRBV6-3 and J usage is TRBJ1-2; D not resolved. The ends were cut back, 4 bases at V and 3 bases at J, with 9 bases in the middle. The V gene's germline CDR1 is MNHEY and CDR2 SVGEGT. CDR3 size: 13 residues. Here the CDR3 reads CASSLTEDYGYTF. The CDR3, as DNA: TGTGCCAGCAGTTTGACGGAAGACTATGGCTACACCTTC.

The chain employs TRBV27 and TRBJ1-3; D is unresolved. Per the germline V gene, CDR1 is MNHEY and CDR2 is SMNVEV (reference sequence). The CDR3 contains 14 residues. The V gene lost 5 bases and the J gene lost 0 bases, with 8 bases spanning the gap. The CDR3 sequence: CASSLRYSGNTIYF. CDR3 DNA: TGTGCCAGCAGTCTACGCTACTCTGGAAACACCATATATTTT.

CDR3 protein: CASSLAAHTYNEQFF. CDR3 DNA sequence: TGTGCCAGCAGTCTCGCTGCCCACACTTACAATGAGCAGTTCTTC. The chain carries TRBV5-5 and TRBJ2-1; D ambiguous. V lost 5 bases to trimming and J lost 4 bases, with 16 bases between them. Looked up from germline, CDR1 is SGHKS and CDR2 is YYEKEE (reference sequence). The CDR3 totals 15 residues.

V is TRBV27 and J is TRBJ1-2; 8 positions agree with TRBD1. V was pared by 5 bases and J by 2 bases, with 10 bases of the junction left unmatched. Germline CDR1 MNHEY, CDR2 SMNVEV (reference sequence). This CDR3 has 16 amino acids. The CDR3 loop is CASSPRTGNGNYGYTF. CDR3 coding DNA: TGTGCCAGCAGTCCGCGGACAGGGAATGGAAACTATGGCTACACCTTC.

The chain employs TRBV7-9 and TRBJ1-3; 8 nucleotides line up with TRBD1. The CDR3 runs 15 residues. The J segment lost 2 bases and the V segment lost 5 bases, leaving 5 bases of the junction unmatched. The V gene's germline CDR1 is SEHNR and CDR2 FQNEAQ (reference sequence). As DNA, the CDR3 is TGTGCCAGCAGCGGATGGACAGGGCCTGGAAACACCATATATTTT. Protein sequence: CASSGWTGPGNTIYF.

This chain connects TRBV2 to TRBJ1-2; TRBD1 matches at 7 bases. Germline values: CDR1 SNHLY, CDR2 FYNNEI. With V trimmed by 7 bases and J by 2 bases, 10 bases remained unmatched. This CDR3 has 15 amino acids. The CDR3, as DNA: TGTGCCAGCACTGATCCCGGGACAGTGAACTATGGCTACACCTTC. This encodes CASTDPGTVNYGYTF.